These 31 T cell receptor beta chains came from one sample sequenced in a study of early T cells in non-severe SARS-CoV-2 infection. Each CDR3 protein is one row after TCRdb ran MiXCR on the 5' RACE reads. Of over 50,000 distinct CDR3 sequences in the sample, 8% were seen once. The sample comprised whole blood. Source of these receptors: an adult who was a healthcare worker with PCR-confirmed SARS-CoV-2 infection or an uninfected control (not recorded which).

A few counts support this clonotype. V usage is TRBV7-2 and J usage is TRBJ2-3; the D gene is possibly TRBD2 (6 bases). The CDR3 runs to 13 residues. V lost 11 bases and J 6 bases, leaving 18 bases between the germline ends. CDR1 is SGHTA and CDR2 is FQGNSA in the germline V gene. The CDR3 is CAQRAVNGDTQYF. CDR3 nucleotides: TGTGCCCAGCGGGCGGTAAACGGTGATACGCAGTATTTT.

The sample holds many counts of this clonotype. The chain joins TRBV12-3 or TRBV12-4 to TRBJ2-2, with D possibly being TRBD1 or TRBD2 (5 bases each). CDR3 length equals 16 residues. Trimming shortened V by 5 bases and J by 0 bases, and 13 bases separated the two germline ends. This CDR3 reads CASSVSGTANTGELFF. The CDR3 DNA is TGTGCCAGCAGTGTATCCGGGACGGCGAACACCGGGGAGCTGTTTTTT.

This chain uses TRBV14 with TRBJ2-7, with 9 bases that match TRBD1. From germline, CDR1 is SGHDN and CDR2 FVKESK. V shed 6 bases, J shed 4 bases, and the junction held 10 bases outside the gene matches. This CDR3 comprises 15 residues. CDR3 amino acids: CASSKPGQGFYEQYF. CDR3 nucleotide sequence: TGTGCCAGCAGTAAACCGGGACAGGGTTTTTACGAGCAGTACTTC.

In its sample, this clonotype was seen many times. The chain uses TRBV7-6 and TRBJ2-1; TRBD1 might be the D (5 bases). The CDR3 totals 13 residues. Trimming shortened V by 2 bases and J by 5 bases, and 7 bases separated the two germline ends. The V gene's germline CDR1 is SGHVS and CDR2 FNYEAQ. DNA of the CDR3: TGTGCCAGCAGCTTACAGGGCCACAATGAGCAGTTCTTC. As protein: CASSLQGHNEQFF.

The V gene is TRBV7-9, the J gene TRBJ1-5; D might be TRBD1 (6 bases). This CDR3 comprises 14 residues. Germline V gene sequence: CDR1 SEHNR, CDR2 FQNEAQ (reference sequence). The V and J ends lost 1 base and 6 bases respectively, with 10 bases between them. The CDR3 is CASSLEPGAQPQHF. The CDR3 DNA reads TGTGCCAGCAGCTTAGAACCAGGGGCTCAGCCCCAGCATTTT.

The DNA for the CDR3 is TGTGCCAGCAGTTTATTCGGGGACAAGGGGGCTTTCTTT. It translates to CASSLFGDKGAFF. The chain uses TRBV27 and TRBJ1-1, with a tentative D call TRBD1 (6 bases). The ends were cut back, 1 base at V and 11 bases at J, with 14 bases in the middle. CDR1 is MNHEY, CDR2 SMNVEV, per germline (reference sequence). CDR3 length: 13 residues.

The chain recombines TRBV6-5 with TRBJ2-1; no clear D gene. The length of the CDR3 is 14 residues. CDR1 and CDR2 (germline): MNHEY, SVGAGI. V was cut by 10 bases and J by 7 bases, with 20 bases left in between. CDR3 in amino acids: CATLPPGAHNEQFF. In nucleotides, the CDR3 is TGTGCCACCCTACCCCCAGGTGCTCATAATGAGCAGTTCTTC.

This clonotype was seen more than once but under ten times. The V and J genes are TRBV9 and TRBJ2-7, with 7 bases that match TRBD2. The CDR3 length is 14 residues. Germline V CDR1 and CDR2: SGDLS, YYNGEE. The junction had 8 bases not matched to a gene; V was cut back by 2 bases and J by 6 bases. The CDR3 loop reads CASSVAAGEVEQYF. CDR3 DNA sequence: TGTGCCAGCAGCGTGGCGGCGGGAGAGGTCGAGCAGTACTTC.

V usage is TRBV5-1 and J usage is TRBJ1-1; a possible D gene is TRBD1 (5 bases). Per the germline V gene, CDR1 is SGHRS and CDR2 is YFSETQ. This CDR3 has 14 residues. The V end lost 4 bases, the J end lost 3 bases, and 13 bases lay between the germline ends. CDR3 bases: TGCGCCAGCAGCAGCAGGGTAAGGGACACTGAAGCTTTCTTT. It codes for CASSSRVRDTEAFF. The whole variable domain, filled in from reference TRBV5-1 and TRBJ1-1, reads KAGVTQTPRYLIKTRGQQVTLSCSPISGHRSVSWYQQTPGQGLQFLFEYFSETQRNKGNFPGRFSGRQFSNSRSEMNVSTLELGDSALYLCASSSRVRDTEAFFGQGTRLTVV.

This chain uses TRBV19 with TRBJ1-1, with D possibly matching TRBD1 (5 bases). Germline V gives CDR1 LNHDA, CDR2 SQIVND (reference sequence). Trimming stripped 3 bases from V and 2 bases from J, with 10 bases between. The CDR3 spans 14 residues. The CDR3: CASSIRGLNTEAFF. The DNA for the CDR3 is TGTGCCAGTAGTATTAGGGGTTTAAACACTGAAGCTTTCTTT.

In this sample, this clonotype turned up a few times. The chain links TRBV7-2 to TRBJ2-7; possibly TRBD1 for D (7 bases). Trimming took off 2 bases at V and 2 bases at J, with 13 bases between the two ends. This CDR3 contains 15 residues. CDR1 SGHTA and CDR2 FQGNSA come from the germline V gene. CDR3 in DNA: TGTGCCAGCAGCTTAAGTCCAGGGGGGACCTACGAGCAGTACTTC. It translates to CASSLSPGGTYEQYF.

This clonotype was recorded at least ten times. The chain employs TRBV9 and TRBJ2-6; D unclear. The CDR3 spans 16 residues. Trimming removed 0 bases from V and 0 bases from J, with 7 bases in between. Germline-derived CDR1 and CDR2 are SGDLS and YYNGEE. CDR3 loop: CASSVDTDSGANVLTF. The CDR3 DNA reads TGTGCCAGCAGCGTAGACACGGACTCTGGGGCCAACGTCCTGACTTTC.

This clonotype showed up just a few times. This chain uses TRBV7-2 with TRBJ2-7; 10 nucleotides agree with TRBD2. The trim removed 6 bases at V and 2 bases at J, leaving 4 bases unmatched. Germline CDR1 SGHTA, CDR2 FQGNSA. The CDR3 runs 14 residues. CDR3 residues: CASRGLAGAYEQYF. CDR3 nucleotides: TGTGCCAGCAGAGGGCTAGCGGGAGCCTACGAGCAGTACTTC.

This clonotype was seen many times. The chain recombines TRBV29-1 with TRBJ2-5; perhaps TRBD1 as D (6 bases). Germline CDR1 reads SQVTM; CDR2 reads ANQGSEA. The CDR3 is 12 amino acids. V shed 7 bases and J shed 3 bases, with 12 bases lying between them. CDR3 amino acids: CSGGRQEETQYF. Here the CDR3 DNA reads TGCAGCGGCGGAAGACAGGAAGAGACCCAGTACTTC.

V gene TRBV6-5 combines with J gene TRBJ1-4; a weak D match, TRBD1 (6 bases). The CDR3 loop spans 16 amino acids. Looked up from germline, CDR1 is MNHEY and CDR2 is SVGAGI. V was pared by 6 bases and J by 3 bases, with 17 bases between. The CDR3 spells CASSRFTGQSNEKLFF. DNA for the CDR3: TGTGCCAGCAGCAGATTTACTGGACAGTCTAATGAAAAACTGTTTTTT.

A few counts support this clonotype. The chain has TRBV11-1 and TRBJ2-7, with D perhaps TRBD2 (5 bases). The CDR3 is made up of 14 amino acids. Looked up from germline, CDR1 is SGHAT and CDR2 is FQDESV (reference sequence). The V end was cut by 4 bases, the J end by 5 bases, with 15 bases between. CDR3 amino acids: CASSSSVARNEQYF. The CDR3 nucleotides are TGTGCCAGCAGCTCCTCCGTAGCGCGAAACGAGCAGTACTTC.

This clonotype showed up many times. V is TRBV12-3 or TRBV12-4 and J is TRBJ2-1; D ambiguous. The CDR3 spans 12 residues. V was cut by 5 bases and J by 10 bases, with 12 bases left in between. The CDR3 coding sequence is TGTGCCAGCAGTCTCCTAACGCGAGAGCAGTTCTTC. Its protein is CASSLLTREQFF.

V gene TRBV20-1 combines with J gene TRBJ1-5, with D possibly being TRBD1 (6 bases). The germline V and J ends were trimmed by 5 bases and 5 bases, with 13 bases remaining between them. In germline, CDR1 is DFQATT, CDR2 SNEGSKA (reference sequence). This CDR3 is 13 amino acids long. This CDR3 reads CSAASGTYQPQHF. CDR3 DNA: TGCAGTGCTGCGTCGGGGACATATCAGCCCCAGCATTTT.

This chain links TRBV7-2 with TRBJ2-3; D is uncertain. Germline values: CDR1 SGHTA, CDR2 FQGNSA. This CDR3 has 15 residues. V was cut by 3 bases and J by 3 bases, with 13 bases left in between. Here the CDR3 DNA reads TGTGCCAGCAGCTTTCTGGGATTCAATACAGATACGCAGTATTTT. Protein product: CASSFLGFNTDTQYF.

This clonotype showed up many times. The chain couples TRBV11-2 to TRBJ2-7; D unclear. This CDR3 spans 12 amino acids. V was trimmed by 5 bases and J by 3 bases, leaving 8 bases between them. Germline CDR1 reads SGHAT; CDR2 reads FQNNGV. DNA for the CDR3: TGTGCCAGCAGCGCCTACAACTACGAGCAGTACTTC. This encodes CASSAYNYEQYF.

V gene TRBV7-9 combines with J gene TRBJ1-5; D gene ambiguous. The CDR3 sequence is 15 residues long. V was trimmed by 5 bases and J by 1 base, leaving 12 bases between them. Germline V CDR1 and CDR2: SEHNR, FQNEAQ (reference sequence). This CDR3 reads CASSQHAGSNQPQHF. CDR3 in DNA: TGTGCCAGCAGCCAGCATGCGGGGAGCAATCAGCCCCAGCATTTT.

The sample holds many counts of this clonotype. The chain employs TRBV12-3 or TRBV12-4 and TRBJ1-1; 8 bases map to TRBD1. The junction had 10 bases not matched to a gene; V was cut back by 6 bases and J by 1 base. The CDR3 extends over 16 amino acids. CDR3 in DNA: TGTGCCAGCAGGCCCGGCAGGGGGCATTGGAACACTGAAGCTTTCTTT. Translated: CASRPGRGHWNTEAFF.

This clonotype has just a few counts. The V gene is TRBV7-2, the J gene TRBJ2-7; TRBD2 matches 11 bases. The CDR3 is made up of 14 amino acids. CDR1 is SGHTA and CDR2 is FQGNSA in the germline V gene. V lost 5 bases to trimming and J lost 1 base; unmatched junction nucleotides: 1. CDR3 region: CASSRTSGSYEQYF. The DNA of the CDR3 is TGTGCCAGCAGCCGGACTAGCGGGTCCTACGAGCAGTACTTC. Filled out from reference TRBV7-2 and TRBJ2-7, the complete variable domain reads GAGVSQSPSNKVTEKGKDVELRCDPISGHTALYWYRQSLGQGLEFLIYFQGNSAPDKSGLPSDRFSAERTGGSVSTLTIQRTQQEDSAVYLCASSRTSGSYEQYFGPGTRLTVT.

This clonotype was counted many times. This chain joins TRBV24-1 and TRBJ1-1; TRBD1 agrees at 8 bases. The CDR3 length is 13 residues. The V gene's germline CDR1 is KGHDR and CDR2 SFDVKD. The V and J ends lost 9 bases and 3 bases, in that order; junction bases with no gene match: 5. In DNA, the CDR3 is TGTGCCACCTCTCAGGACAGGGACACTGAAGCTTTCTTT. Amino acids: CATSQDRDTEAFF.

At least ten counts were recorded for this clonotype. This chain connects TRBV7-2 to TRBJ2-1; 9 bases align to TRBD2. The J segment lost 11 bases and the V segment lost 5 bases, leaving 10 bases of the junction unmatched. CDR1 is SGHTA and CDR2 is FQGNSA in the germline V gene. This CDR3 spans 14 amino acids. Written as DNA, the CDR3 is TGTGCCAGCAGCCTTAGCGCGGGAGGGGATAAGCAGTTCTTC. Its protein is CASSLSAGGDKQFF.

This chain uses TRBV5-6 with TRBJ2-7; the D is unclear. Trimming took off 2 bases at V and 0 bases at J, with 6 bases between the two ends. Germline lookup yields CDR1 SGHDT and CDR2 YYEEEE. The CDR3 sequence is 13 residues long. CDR3 in DNA: TGTGCCAGCAGCTTTCGATTCTCCTACGAGCAGTACTTC. This translates into CASSFRFSYEQYF.

This chain joins TRBV6-5 and TRBJ1-1; D ambiguous. This CDR3 has 14 amino acids. Germline lookup yields CDR1 MNHEY and CDR2 SVGAGI. V dropped 0 bases and J dropped 0 bases, with 5 bases sitting between them. CDR3 nucleotides: TGTGCCAGCAGTTACTCCCCAGTGAACACTGAAGCTTTCTTT. This sequence encodes CASSYSPVNTEAFF.

The CDR3 spells CASSYRLTSGRGDTQYF. As DNA, the CDR3 is TGTGCCAGCAGTTACCGATTGACTAGCGGGAGAGGAGATACGCAGTATTTT. This chain connects TRBV27 to TRBJ2-3, with 12 bases matching TRBD2. This CDR3 has 17 residues. The V and J ends lost 4 bases and 5 bases, in that order; junction bases with no gene match: 10. Germline V lookup: CDR1 MNHEY, CDR2 SMNVEV (reference sequence).

This clonotype was seen a handful of times. CDR3 coding DNA: TGCAGCGGGGACAGGGTGCACACTGAAGCTTTCTTT. Translated, it gives CSGDRVHTEAFF. V is TRBV29-1 and J is TRBJ1-1; TRBD1 matches at 9 bases. V lost 7 bases to trimming and J lost 3 bases; unmatched junction nucleotides: 3. CDR3 length equals 12 residues. CDR1 is SQVTM and CDR2 is ANQGSEA in the germline V gene.

This clonotype was counted between two and nine times. The chain employs TRBV28 and TRBJ2-3, with TRBD2 identical over 8 bases. The CDR3 sequence is 16 residues long. Germline V gene lookup returns CDR1 MDHEN and CDR2 SYDVKM. The trim removed 2 bases at V and 6 bases at J, leaving 10 bases unmatched. CDR3: CASSLARTSPDDTQYF. The CDR3 DNA reads TGTGCCAGCAGTTTAGCCCGGACTAGCCCAGATGATACGCAGTATTTT.

This clonotype turned up a few times. This rearrangement joins TRBV3-1 to TRBJ1-2; D is unresolved. Per germline, CDR1 LGHDT and CDR2 YNNKEL (reference sequence). CDR3 length equals 14 residues. Trimming stripped 0 bases from V and 1 base from J, with 6 bases between. CDR3: CASSQEGLNYGYTF. The CDR3 DNA is TGTGCCAGCAGCCAAGAAGGCCTTAACTATGGCTACACCTTC.